This T cell receptor beta chain stems from a study of T cells after yellow fever vaccination. This clonotype was picked up many times. Per the germline V gene, CDR1 is SGHRS and CDR2 is YFSETQ. The length of the CDR3 is 14 residues. V was clipped by 0 bases and J by 8 bases, with 14 bases between them. It was through 5'RACE template switching that TCR cDNA was made, with a universal primer site and UMIs added. TCRdb reprocessed the 5' RACE reads with MiXCR, giving one entry per CDR3 protein. The sample lists about 150,000 distinct CDR3 sequences, less than 8.5% occurring once. The V call is TRBV5-1, the J call TRBJ1-2; D is possibly TRBD1 (6 bases). Sample: CD4+ T cells sorted from PBMCs, taken 10 days after the yellow fever booster vaccination. The sequence was collected from a man aged 25 to 40 who received the YFV17D yellow fever vaccine. The CDR3 here is CASSLGQEVGGYTF. The CDR3 DNA reads as TGCGCCAGCAGCTTGGGACAGGAGGTCGGAGGCTACACCTTC.